The rows below give T cell receptor beta chains drawn from one sample of a study of blood T cells in healthy people across ages. From the 5' RACE reads, TCRdb called clonotypes with MiXCR, one entry per CDR3 protein. This table has approximately 2,000,000 distinct CDR3 sequences, around 40% appearing once. Sequenced: blood. These receptor sequences come from a human donor in good health. Both conserved end residues are part of each CDR3. Each record gives: V gene, J gene, clone size, D gene, CDR3 protein, CDR3 DNA. A D gene is named only where the DNA matches it firmly. Size tells how often a clone was seen (once, few, many) or the class of an expanded clone, and some rows leave it out.

TRBV5-1	TRBJ2-3	.	TRBD1	CASSLRGQGPDTQYF	TGCGCCAGCAGCTTGAGGGGACAGGGCCCAGATACGCAGTATTTT
TRBV20-1	TRBJ2-7	few	TRBD2	CSAFGGGYSYEQYF	TGCAGTGCTTTCGGCGGGGGGTACTCCTACGAGCAGTACTTC
TRBV7-2	TRBJ2-7	many	TRBD1	CASSFRGPYEQYF	TGTGCCAGCAGCTTCAGGGGGCCTTACGAGCAGTACTTC
TRBV20-1	TRBJ2-7	.	TRBD2	CSAPTSGLFEQYF	TGCAGTGCCCCTACTAGCGGGTTATTCGAGCAGTACTTC
TRBV5-1	TRBJ2-5	once	.	CASSPMTRDETQYF	TGCGCCAGCAGCCCGATGACCCGGGACGAGACCCAGTACTTC
TRBV21-1	TRBJ2-6	.	.	CASSKGRDSGANVLTF	TGTGCCAGCAGCAAAGGCAGGGACTCTGGGGCCAACGTCCTGACTTTC
TRBV29-1	TRBJ2-2	.	.	CSVEDRFRHSGGELFF	TGCAGCGTTGAAGATCGTTTTAGGCACTCGGGCGGGGAGCTGTTTTTT
TRBV20-1	TRBJ2-7	.	.	CSAPSSAFYEQYF	TGCAGTGCCCCTTCCTCTGCCTTCTACGAGCAGTACTTC
TRBV7-2	TRBJ2-3	.	.	CASSPVEAQYF	TGTGCCAGCAGCCCCGTCGAGGCGCAGTATTTT
TRBV7-9	TRBJ2-5	.	TRBD2	CASSPGNSGDTLQETQYF	TGTGCCAGCAGCCCGGGGAATAGCGGGGATACCCTCCAAGAGACCCAGTACTTC
TRBV7-9	TRBJ1-6	.	TRBD1	CASSLGPGQGSSPLHF	TGTGCCAGCAGCTTAGGCCCGGGACAGGGGTCCTCACCCCTCCACTTT
TRBV12-3/TRBV12-4	TRBJ2-3	.	.	CASSLRADTRYF	TGTGCCAGCAGTTTACGTGCAGATACGCGGTATTTT
TRBV12-3/TRBV12-4	TRBJ2-1	few	.	CASSLSVANNEQFF	TGTGCCAGCAGTTTGAGCGTGGCTAACAATGAGCAGTTCTTC
TRBV5-1	TRBJ2-1	.	TRBD2	CASSLLPAGAPSSYSEQFF	TGCGCCAGCAGCTTGCTTCCAGCGGGGGCCCCGAGCTCCTACAGTGAGCAGTTCTTC
TRBV2	TRBJ2-1	.	TRBD1	CASSTQGAASTYNEQFF	TGTGCCAGCAGTACTCAGGGGGCCGCCTCAACCTACAATGAGCAGTTCTTC
TRBV5-1	TRBJ1-1	few	.	CASSLVSENTEAFF	TGCGCCAGCAGCTTGGTCTCGGAAAACACTGAAGCTTTCTTT
TRBV2	TRBJ1-2	.	.	CASSLVFPLGYTF	TGTGCCAGCAGTCTAGTGTTCCCCCTTGGCTACACCTTC
TRBV6-5	TRBJ1-2	.	TRBD1	CASYTGGLYGYTF	TGTGCCAGCTATACAGGGGGCTTGTATGGCTACACCTTC
TRBV7-2	TRBJ2-5	.	TRBD1	CASRGRPGQGIQETQYF	TGTGCCAGCAGAGGAAGGCCGGGACAGGGAATACAAGAGACCCAGTACTTC
TRBV28	TRBJ1-5	.	.	CVSSFCGTFSNQPQHF	TGTGTCAGCAGTTTCTGCGGGACCTTTAGCAATCAGCCCCAGCATTTT
TRBV12-3/TRBV12-4	TRBJ1-5	few	TRBD1	CASRQQGANQPQHF	TGTGCCAGCAGGCAACAGGGGGCCAATCAGCCCCAGCATTTT
TRBV3-1	TRBJ1-1	once	TRBD1	CASSQTRDRVRYGEAFF	TGTGCCAGCAGCCAGACCCGGGACAGGGTAAGATATGGTGAAGCTTTCTTT
TRBV3-1	TRBJ1-1	.	TRBD1	CASSPSGGHTEAFF	TGTGCCAGCAGCCCCTCAGGGGGCCACACTGAAGCTTTCTTT
TRBV7-9	TRBJ1-4	once	.	CASSHYQGSTNEKLFF	TGTGCCAGCAGCCACTATCAGGGGTCAACTAATGAAAAACTGTTTTTT
TRBV7-3	TRBJ2-3	few	TRBD2	CASSLQGGGLARDTQYF	TGTGCCAGCAGCTTACAAGGGGGGGGACTAGCAAGAGATACGCAGTATTTT
TRBV29-1	TRBJ1-4	.	.	CSVEDLGREWWSEKLFF	TGCAGCGTTGAAGATCTTGGCCGGGAGTGGTGGTCTGAAAAACTGTTTTTT
TRBV24-1	TRBJ2-1	few	.	CATSGKGYNEQFF	TGTGCCACCAGTGGGAAGGGCTACAATGAGCAGTTCTTC
TRBV7-2	TRBJ2-7	.	TRBD2	CASSPGPSGVTYEQYF	TGTGCCAGCAGCCCCGGCCCAAGCGGGGTGACTTACGAGCAGTACTTC
TRBV7-9	TRBJ1-3	.	.	CASSFIEDTIYF	TGTGCCAGCAGCTTCATCGAGGACACCATATATTTT
TRBV25-1	TRBJ2-1	.	TRBD2	CARKRSGTIKNEQFF	TGTGCCAGGAAAAGATCCGGGACTATAAAAAATGAGCAGTTCTTC
TRBV5-1	TRBJ1-2	many	.	CASSLVGDVYGYTF	TGCGCCAGCAGCTTGGTAGGCGACGTCTATGGCTACACCTTC
TRBV20-1	TRBJ1-2	few	.	CSATTSNYGYTF	TGCAGTGCCACGACGTCTAACTATGGCTACACCTTC
TRBV12-3/TRBV12-4	TRBJ2-1	few	TRBD2	CASSLISGGLNEQFF	TGTGCCAGCAGTTTAATCAGCGGGGGTCTCAATGAGCAGTTCTTC
TRBV7-6	TRBJ2-1	few	.	CASSGATTGTRSYNEQFF	TGTGCCAGCAGCGGTGCTACGACGGGGACCCGCTCCTACAATGAGCAGTTCTTC